This T cell receptor (beta chain) came from a study of CD8+ T cells in alopecia areata. Treatment denoted: oral pan-JAK inhibitor, 5-10 mg twice daily. Sequencing used cDNA as its template, made by extracting RNA and reverse transcribing it. The data were produced by immunoSEQ multiplex PCR, yet TCRdb's version contains in-frame clones alone and is incomplete. Among about 64,000 clones listed, approximately 44% were seen once. V was clipped by 0 bases and J by 0 bases, with 10 bases between them. This CDR3 is 15 amino acids long. CDR1 and CDR2 (germline): SGDLS, YYNGEE. Study outcomes and limitations: Scalp clonality, along with expanded CD8+ clones among the top 100, was significantly decreased by tofacitinib. Across lesional scalp, and particularly alopecia totalis/universalis, clonality surpassed that of normal scalp.

With regard to this clone: Its specificity is unknown.

The sequenced sample was CD8+ T cells sorted from blood, obtained at roughly week 36, from a patient treated with tofacitinib. The rearrangement joins TRBV9 to TRBJ2-7; D remains unclear. The TCR originated in a human donor with alopecia areata. The CDR3 is CASSVEGPSSYEQYF. The CDR3 nucleotides read TGTGCCAGCAGCGTAGAAGGGCCTAGCTCCTACGAGCAGTACTTC.